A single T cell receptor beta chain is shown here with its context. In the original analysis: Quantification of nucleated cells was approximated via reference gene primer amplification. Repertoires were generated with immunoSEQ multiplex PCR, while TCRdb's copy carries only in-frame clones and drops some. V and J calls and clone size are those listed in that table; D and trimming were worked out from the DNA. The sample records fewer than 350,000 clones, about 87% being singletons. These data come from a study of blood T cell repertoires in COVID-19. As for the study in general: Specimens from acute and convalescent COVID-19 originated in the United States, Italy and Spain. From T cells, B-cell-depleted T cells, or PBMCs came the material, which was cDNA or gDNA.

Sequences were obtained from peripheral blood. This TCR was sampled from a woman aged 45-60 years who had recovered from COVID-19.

For the CDR3, the DNA is TGTGCCAGCAGGAGGGACAGCACCGGGGAGCTGTTTTTT. It translates to CASRRDSTGELFF. V and J are TRBV6-4 and TRBJ2-2; TRBD1 agrees at 7 bases. This CDR3 contains 13 residues. With V trimmed by 6 bases and J by 4 bases, 2 bases remained unmatched. Germline V lookup: CDR1 MRHNA, CDR2 SNTAGT.